The rows below give T cell receptor beta chains drawn from one sample of a study of cytomegalovirus exposure and HLA in healthy donors. Sequenced by immunoSEQ multiplex PCR; TCRdb stores in-frame clones only, minus some. The sample totals under 150,000 clones. The sequenced material came from PBMCs. The source of these receptors is a woman between 55 and 75 years old in good health and CMV-seronegative. The conserved cysteine and the conserved F or W are not part of the CDR3 here.

j_gene | v_gene | CDR3aa
TRBJ2-2 | TRBV19 | ASSNLGGLGTGELF
TRBJ2-7 | TRBV2 | ASSDVTGVDPYEQY
TRBJ2-7 | TRBV13 | ASSLGLAFEQY
TRBJ1-5 | TRBV5-1 | ASSLGQSGQPQH
TRBJ2-5 | TRBV6-6 | ASSYSKGRETQY
TRBJ2-1 | TRBV5-6 | ASRVRDRGYNEQF
TRBJ2-5 | TRBV5-1 | ASAIAGAQETQY
TRBJ2-7 | TRBV19 | ASSIQGSYEQY
TRBJ1-1 | TRBV19 | ASSPRGGTLG
TRBJ1-1 | TRBV27 | ASSLRGRGWAF
TRBJ1-4 | TRBV2 | ASSFGATNEKLF
TRBJ2-5 | TRBV18 | ASSRGISGETQY
TRBJ2-3 | TRBV28 | ASSPTRPAGADTQY
TRBJ2-4 | TRBV19 | ASSIEGFGIQY
TRBJ2-7 | TRBV5-6 | ASRHPTAPQYEQY
TRBJ1-2 | TRBV15 | ATSEGTGSIYGYT
TRBJ2-7 | TRBV4-2 | ASSQETSGTVQY
TRBJ1-1 | TRBV7-8 | ASSLSTGVAGTEAF
TRBJ2-1 | TRBV5-1 | ASSLGSAGILYNEQF
TRBJ2-7 | TRBV19 | ASRRTGSSYEQY
TRBJ1-1 | TRBV27 | ASSEGWNTEAF
TRBJ2-7 | TRBV28 | ASSLGRSSYEQY
TRBJ2-5 | TRBV9 | ASTSGNQETQY
TRBJ2-1 | TRBV7-2 | ASSLAGGRYNEQF
TRBJ2-7 | TRBV2 | ASSGTVNPYEQY
TRBJ2-6 | TRBV5-5 | ASSRSLAGANVLT
TRBJ2-5 | TRBV5-1 | ASTGQFPHETQY
TRBJ1-1 | TRBV15 | ATSRDYRGMPF
TRBJ2-5 | TRBV7-3 | ASSPRGSSGLQETQY
TRBJ1-2 | TRBV4-1 | ASSPQGARLYT
TRBJ1-1 | TRBV9 | ASSVGGQGTEAF
TRBJ1-1 | TRBV7-9 | ASSLSLGPGQRTEAF
TRBJ2-1 | TRBV29-1 | SSTHGGRANEQF
TRBJ2-7 | TRBV6-1 | ASSPRTGDHEQY
TRBJ1-2 | TRBV28 | ASSPLGQGVKYGYT
TRBJ2-1 | TRBV27 | ASSLSPGDPYNEQF
TRBJ2-3 | TRBV6-1 | ASSYPVDYTDTQY
TRBJ2-3 | TRBV28 | ASSPQGTDTQY
TRBJ2-3 | TRBV12-5 | ASGPRTGRADTQY
TRBJ1-5 | TRBV11-2 | ASSPGRGQPQH
TRBJ1-2 | TRBV5-6 | ASSSSGEPGYT
TRBJ2-5 | TRBV28 | ASSLRTGQETQY
TRBJ1-1 | TRBV29-1 | SVVRTGGLNTEAF
TRBJ2-7 | TRBV6-1 | ASSEAKGSGRIYEQY
TRBJ1-4 | TRBV18 | ASSQPTATNEKLF
TRBJ2-1 | TRBV7-8 | ASRQAGGGYNEQF
TRBJ2-7 | TRBV7-9 | ASSLWGQGYEQY
TRBJ2-3 | TRBV5-1 | ASSLMHGWDTQY
TRBJ1-4 | TRBV29-1 | SVGLALTGRGEKLF
TRBJ1-6 | TRBV28 | ASSLRGSYNSPLH
TRBJ1-1 | TRBV10-2 | ASNQFAMNTEAF
TRBJ2-3 | TRBV2 | ASSPGLAGGYTDTQY